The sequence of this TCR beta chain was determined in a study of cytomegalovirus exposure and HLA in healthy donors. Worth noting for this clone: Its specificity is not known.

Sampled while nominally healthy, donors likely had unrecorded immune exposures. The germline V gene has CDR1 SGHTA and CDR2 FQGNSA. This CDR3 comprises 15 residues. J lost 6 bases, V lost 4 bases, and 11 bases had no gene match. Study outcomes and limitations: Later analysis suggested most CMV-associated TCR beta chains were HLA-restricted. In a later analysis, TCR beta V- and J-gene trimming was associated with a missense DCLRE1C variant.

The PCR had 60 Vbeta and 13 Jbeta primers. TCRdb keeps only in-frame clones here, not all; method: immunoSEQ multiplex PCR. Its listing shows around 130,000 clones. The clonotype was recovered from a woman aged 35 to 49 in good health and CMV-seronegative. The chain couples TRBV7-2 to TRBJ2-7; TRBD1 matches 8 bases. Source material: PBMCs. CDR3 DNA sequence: TGTGCCAGCAGCTCGTCCGGGACAGGAGGCATCGAGCAGTACTTC. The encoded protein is CASSSSGTGGIEQYF.